The rows below give T cell receptor beta chains drawn from one sample of a study of blood T cell repertoires in COVID-19. TCRdb's copy holds only in-frame clones and misses some; the assay was immunoSEQ multiplex PCR. Found here are about 140,000 clones, about 70% of them singletons; the top ten hold around 14%. Material for sequencing was peripheral blood. The source is a man older than 75 with acute or convalescent COVID-19. The conserved cysteine and the conserved F or W are not part of the CDR3 here.

V gene,J gene,CDR3 length,CDR3 protein
TRBV5-5,TRBJ2-3,11,ASSLTGEDTQY
TRBV21-1,TRBJ1-6,12,ASSKGHDNSPLH
TRBV21-1,TRBJ2-1,16,ASILTWTSGGPYNEQF
TRBV5-1,TRBJ1-1,13,ASRPSGGTNTEAF
TRBV5-1,TRBJ1-1,12,ASSFYGESTEAF
TRBV5-4,TRBJ1-2,13,ASSLSLAGGDGYT
TRBV19,TRBJ2-5,11,ASSPLYQETQY
TRBV4-2,TRBJ1-2,12,ASSQPGQSYGYT
TRBV6-2/TRBV6-3,TRBJ1-5,14,ASSYSMVQGGQPQH
TRBV7-2,TRBJ2-5,12,ASSPGGGRETQY
TRBV28,TRBJ1-1,11,ASSLRGNTEAF
TRBV11-3,TRBJ2-7,12,ASSFGQAGGEQY
TRBV7-9,TRBJ2-7,12,ASSFSDGRREQY
TRBV28,TRBJ1-4,13,ASSFGGSGNEKLF
TRBV5-1,TRBJ1-1,14,ASSLGPTGLNTEAF
TRBV2,TRBJ2-1,13,ASRAGTGNDNEQF
TRBV18,TRBJ2-7,12,ASSPPGTGVEQY
TRBV6-2/TRBV6-3,TRBJ2-3,15,ASSHTVSGQVADTQY
TRBV18,TRBJ2-5,11,ASSPTAQETQY
TRBV29-1,TRBJ2-5,11,SVRTGGLETQY
TRBV29-1,TRBJ2-3,13,SVETLAGGQDTQY
TRBV4-3,TRBJ1-1,12,ASSQDYEDTEAF
TRBV7-3,TRBJ2-1,11,ASSRSSYNEQF
TRBV19,TRBJ1-3,16,ASSNIPDRLSSGNTIY
TRBV5-1,TRBJ1-4,12,ASSLGATNEKLF
TRBV5-1,TRBJ2-1,15,ASSDPRGSSGYNEQF
TRBV7-3,TRBJ2-3,14,ASSLMGLRGTDTQY
TRBV6-6,TRBJ2-3,12,ASTPGQNTDTQY
TRBV7-7,TRBJ2-3,11,ASSRSRTDTQY
TRBV4-3,TRBJ1-6,14,ASSQEGAGLNSPLH
TRBV5-1,TRBJ2-2,15,ASSTTSGGALVGELF
TRBV5-4,TRBJ1-1,14,ASTPGQGNLNTEAF
TRBV24-1,TRBJ2-6,17,ATSDSLAGGISGANVLT
TRBV6-2/TRBV6-3,TRBJ2-6,13,ASSYGKSGANVLT
TRBV18,TRBJ1-6,13,ASSPGLLRNSPLH
TRBV15,TRBJ1-5,13,ATSREHHSNQPQH
TRBV4-2,TRBJ1-1,13,ASSPNQGRGTEAF
TRBV28,TRBJ1-5,13,ASRGGAGDYQPQH
TRBV28,TRBJ1-2,13,ASSSPGDYGYGYT
TRBV10-3,TRBJ1-2,10,AISRDRDGYT
TRBV19,TRBJ1-4,13,ASSIGRQRNEKLF
TRBV18,TRBJ1-5,12,ASSPGQAGQPQH
TRBV11-2,TRBJ1-6,13,ASSLAVTGNSPLH
TRBV6-5,TRBJ1-1,10,AATPKGTEAF
TRBV5-1,TRBJ1-4,13,ASSLEPSTNEKLF
TRBV27,TRBJ1-1,14,ASSALTATSNTEAF
TRBV3-1/TRBV3-2,TRBJ1-5,12,ASSLGTGGQPQH
TRBV4-1,TRBJ2-2,13,ASSPLAGTTGELF
TRBV7-2,TRBJ2-6,12,ASSLHSGANVLT
TRBV5-4,TRBJ2-7,12,ASSLDAGLDEQY
TRBV18,TRBJ1-5,12,ASSAGQGNQPQH
TRBV15,TRBJ2-7,11,ATSRGLAGEQY
TRBV6-1,TRBJ1-4,13,ASSEGTATNEKLF
TRBV24-1,TRBJ2-2,12,ATSRGTNTGELF